The TCR beta chain under discussion was sequenced for a study of control samples from healthy donors and cancer patients. Clones were read by immunoSEQ multiplex PCR, and TCRdb kept only the in-frame ones, dropping some. The sample lists about 97,000 clones; about 90% were seen once. V was cut by 8 bases and J by 8 bases, with 19 bases left in between. This CDR3 region has 14 residues. In germline, CDR1 is MNHEY, CDR2 SVGAGI. The chain employs TRBV6-5 and TRBJ2-1, with D tentatively TRBD2 (5 bases). The receptor was derived from a woman younger than 35 in good health. The sample consisted of blood. This chain's CDR3 is CASRPTRGRDEQFF. The DNA for the CDR3 is TGTGCCAGCCGCCCAACAAGAGGGCGGGATGAGCAGTTCTTC.